The next 21 T cell receptor beta chains were all read from a single sample in a study of Graves' ophthalmopathy and Graves' hyperthyroidism. The authors amplified TCR beta CDR3 regions, and they did so from RNA transcripts for repertoire sequencing. A first-round RT-PCR used HTBI primers, followed by a second-round multiplex PCR. TCRdb re-called the multiplex PCR reads through MiXCR, storing one row per CDR3 protein. This sample carries more than 550,000 distinct CDR3 sequences, 35% to 45% of them seen once, and the ten largest clones take over 2.5%. Sequenced input: peripheral blood. These TCRs come from an adult man with Graves' ophthalmopathy.

This clonotype occurred many times. The CDR3 protein is CSARSRSGANVLTF. In nucleotides, the CDR3 is TGCAGTGCTAGAAGTCGCTCTGGGGCCAACGTCCTGACTTTC. The chain recombines TRBV20-1 with TRBJ2-6; no clear D. This CDR3 has 14 amino acids. V was trimmed by 2 bases and J by 0 bases, leaving 5 bases between them. Per the germline V gene, CDR1 is DFQATT and CDR2 is SNEGSKA (reference sequence).

This clonotype was found many times. This sequence joins TRBV29-1 and TRBJ2-7; possibly TRBD1 or TRBD2 for D (5 bases each). V lost 6 bases to trimming and J lost 4 bases, with 22 bases between them. Germline CDR1 is SQVTM and CDR2 is ANQGSEA. This CDR3 has 15 amino acids. Here the CDR3 DNA reads TGCAGCGTGAAATCCGGGGCCCCGGACCCTTACGAGCAGTACTTC. Translating gives CSVKSGAPDPYEQYF.

This clonotype was recorded only once. This may come from a read error, since a much larger clone is one base off. V is TRBV19 and J is TRBJ1-5; D is ambiguous. The DNA matches TRBJ2-3 better at its end, which makes the J call doubtful. In germline, CDR1 is LNHDA, CDR2 SQIVND (reference sequence). The CDR3 runs 15 residues. The CDR3: CASSKADASNQPQYF. The CDR3 DNA is TGTGCCAGTAGTAAGGCAGACGCAAGCAATCAGCCCCAGTATTTT.

This clonotype has only a few counts. The chain joins TRBV5-8 to TRBJ2-5; TRBD2 matches 9 bases. In germline, CDR1 is SGHTS, CDR2 YDEGEE. The V segment lost 4 bases and the J segment 3 bases; nucleotides outside the gene matches: 4. CDR3 length: 14 amino acids. CDR3 residues: CASSLSGSEETQYF. CDR3 DNA sequence: TGTGCCAGCAGCCTTAGCGGGAGTGAAGAGACCCAGTACTTC.

The V call is TRBV30, the J call TRBJ2-5; either TRBD1 or TRBD2 may supply D (6 bases each). Germline loops: CDR1 GTSNPN, CDR2 SVGIG (reference sequence). The germline V and J ends were trimmed by 2 bases and 5 bases, with 12 bases remaining between them. CDR3 length: 13 residues. CDR3 in DNA: TGTGCCTGGAGTCAAGGGGGGTTGGAGACCCAGTACTTC. Its translation is CAWSQGGLETQYF.

The rearrangement joins TRBV10-3 to TRBJ1-2; 12 bases line up with TRBD1. Germline assignment: CDR1 ENHRY and CDR2 SYGVKD. The V and J ends lost 6 bases and 5 bases, in that order; junction bases with no gene match: 13. This CDR3 is built from 17 residues. CDR3 protein: CAIRDDTGTGGEYGYTF. The CDR3 DNA reads as TGTGCCATCAGGGATGACACCGGGACAGGGGGCGAATATGGCTACACCTTC.

This clonotype was recorded at least ten times. This chain joins TRBV29-1 and TRBJ1-4, with D unresolved. V was clipped by 5 bases and J by 8 bases, with 21 bases between them. CDR1 SQVTM and CDR2 ANQGSEA come from the germline V gene. This CDR3 is built from 15 residues. CDR3 sequence: CSVWVMGERSEKLFF. The DNA for the CDR3 is TGCAGCGTTTGGGTGATGGGTGAACGGAGCGAAAAACTGTTTTTT.

The chain has TRBV15 and TRBJ2-5; no definite D call. The CDR3 is 13 amino acids. CDR1 is LNHNV, CDR2 YYDKDF, per germline (reference sequence). Trimming cost V 1 base and J 5 bases, with 8 bases left between them. This CDR3 is CATSRAAEETQYF. CDR3 coding DNA: TGTGCCACCAGCAGAGCTGCCGAGGAGACCCAGTACTTC.

This clonotype was seen repeatedly, ten times or more. This chain connects TRBV19 to TRBJ1-6; 8 nucleotides match TRBD1. V gave up 7 bases and J gave up 5 bases; unmatched junction bases: 4. The length of the CDR3 is 14 residues. Germline V lookup: CDR1 LNHDA, CDR2 SQIVND (reference sequence). CDR3 bases: TGTGCCAGTAACCAACAGGGGGATAATTCACCCCTCCACTTT. Its translation is CASNQQGDNSPLHF.

DNA of the CDR3: TGTGCCAGCAGCCAAGATTGGGCGGGGGGCTACGAGCAGTACTTC. Translating it yields CASSQDWAGGYEQYF. The genes are TRBV4-2 and TRBJ2-7; 8 nucleotides match TRBD2. This CDR3 region has 15 residues. V shed 0 bases and J 3 bases; nucleotides not matched to a gene: 4. Germline V gives CDR1 LGHNA, CDR2 YNFKEQ.

The chain has TRBV25-1 and TRBJ2-1, with D perhaps given as TRBD1 or TRBD2 (5 bases each). V lost 6 bases, J lost 2 bases, and 14 bases lay in between. The CDR3 spans 15 residues. CDR1 is MGHDK, CDR2 SYGVNS, per germline. CDR3 protein: CASSLGTDTYNEQFF. CDR3 sequence (DNA): TGTGCCAGCAGCCTCGGGACGGACACCTACAATGAGCAGTTCTTC.

This clonotype was picked up many times. CDR3 residues: CASSEIAGGSNTGELFF. In DNA form, the CDR3 reads TGTGCCAGCAGTGAAATAGCGGGAGGGTCGAACACCGGGGAGCTGTTTTTT. The chain joins TRBV2 to TRBJ2-2; 11 positions agree with TRBD2. CDR1 and CDR2 from the germline V gene are SNHLY and FYNNEI. V dropped 2 bases and J dropped 0; count of bases not matched to a gene: 2. The CDR3 spans 17 residues. Using reference TRBV2 and TRBJ2-2 for the parts outside the CDR3, the full variable domain is EPEVTQTPSHQVTQMGQEVILRCVPISNHLYFYWYRQILGQKVEFLVSFYNNEISEKSEIFDDQFSVERPDGSNFTLKIRSTKLEDSAMYFCASSEIAGGSNTGELFFGEGSRLTVL.

The chain uses TRBV2 and TRBJ1-3, with D unclear. Germline V CDR1 and CDR2: SNHLY, FYNNEI. The CDR3 is made up of 13 amino acids. The ends were cut back, 3 bases at V and 7 bases at J, with 10 bases in the middle. The CDR3 here is CASSEWVGNTIYF. As DNA, the CDR3 is TGTGCCAGCAGTGAGTGGGTTGGGAACACCATATATTTT. Combining the CDR3 with reference TRBV2 and TRBJ1-3 gives the whole variable domain EPEVTQTPSHQVTQMGQEVILRCVPISNHLYFYWYRQILGQKVEFLVSFYNNEISEKSEIFDDQFSVERPDGSNFTLKIRSTKLEDSAMYFCASSEWVGNTIYFGEGSWLTVV.

This rearrangement joins TRBV5-7 to TRBJ2-7; possibly TRBD2 for D (6 bases). TRBV5-7 is labeled an ORF, and its function is uncertain. This CDR3 has 16 residues. V lost 4 bases and J 3 bases, leaving 20 bases between the germline ends. This CDR3 is CASSPLRRGDSYEQYF. The CDR3 DNA reads as TGTGCCAGCAGCCCCCTGAGGAGGGGTGATAGCTACGAGCAGTACTTC.

The chain has TRBV9 and TRBJ2-6; tentatively, D is TRBD2 (6 bases). Trimming took off 4 bases at V and 0 bases at J, with 17 bases between the two ends. Germline CDR1 and CDR2: SGDLS and YYNGEE. There are 18 residues in the CDR3. CDR3 coding DNA: TGTGCCAGCAGCCCAAGCTGGGAGGCTAGCTCTGGGGCCAACGTCCTGACTTTC. Amino acid sequence: CASSPSWEASSGANVLTF.

The gene calls are TRBV10-3 and TRBJ1-4; D is unclear. The CDR3 totals 14 residues. CDR1 and CDR2 from the germline V gene are ENHRY and SYGVKD. V was trimmed by 3 bases and J by 6 bases, leaving 11 bases between them. CDR3 nucleotides: TGTGCCATCAGTGACGACGGTGAGGATGAAAAACTGTTTTTT. It translates to CAISDDGEDEKLFF.

Concerning this clonotype itself: Germline is not matched at one junction end, which may reflect a read error. In DNA form, the CDR3 reads TGTGCCTGCAGCCCTCGGGCGGGCGGTACCTTCTATAATTCACCCCTCCACTTT. It yields the protein CACSPRAGGTFYNSPLHF. The chain combines TRBV7-2 with TRBJ1-6; unclear D gene. CDR1 and CDR2 from the germline V gene are SGHTA and FQGNSA. There are 18 residues in the CDR3.

The sample holds one count of this clonotype. The chain joins TRBV25-1 to TRBJ1-6; D is undetermined. Germline CDR1 reads MGHDK; CDR2 reads SYGVNS. Trimming cost V 8 bases and J 4 bases, with 15 bases left between them. This CDR3 has 15 residues. CDR3 sequence (DNA): TGTGCCAGCGTAGGATTTAGGGATTATAATTCACCCCTCCACTTT. Its protein is CASVGFRDYNSPLHF.

The CDR3 DNA sequence: TGCGCCAGCAGCTCCCCTGACAGTTCCTACGAGCAGTACTTC. Protein: CASSSPDSSYEQYF. The J gene is TRBJ2-7, the V gene TRBV5-1; perhaps TRBD1 as D (5 bases). V shed 3 bases and J shed 1 base, with 11 bases lying between them. The CDR3 covers 14 residues. CDR1 SGHRS and CDR2 YFSETQ come from the germline V gene. The entire variable domain, with the rest obtained from reference TRBV5-1 and TRBJ2-7, is as follows: KAGVTQTPRYLIKTRGQQVTLSCSPISGHRSVSWYQQTPGQGLQFLFEYFSETQRNKGNFPGRFSGRQFSNSRSEMNVSTLELGDSALYLCASSSPDSSYEQYFGPGTRLTVT.

This clonotype was counted between two and nine times. The chain employs TRBV4-1 and TRBJ1-4, with no clear D. Germline CDR1 reads MGHRA; CDR2 reads YSYEKL. V was trimmed by 1 base and J by 3 bases, leaving 9 bases between them. CDR3 size: 15 residues. CDR3 bases: TGCGCCAGCAGCCAAGTTGCGGTAGCTAATGAAAAACTGTTTTTT. Translated: CASSQVAVANEKLFF.

The genes are TRBV6-6 and TRBJ1-1; tentative D call: TRBD1 (6 bases). This CDR3 has 13 residues. Trimming removed 0 bases at V and 6 bases at J, with 8 bases between. Germline CDR1 and CDR2: MNHNY and SVGAGI (reference sequence). The CDR3 sequence: CASSYSGQSEAFF. The CDR3 DNA reads as TGTGCCAGCAGTTACTCGGGACAATCTGAAGCTTTCTTT.